What follows describes a single TCR beta chain. Its specificity is unknown. This specimen belongs to a study of somatic mutations in cytotoxic T cells in rheumatoid arthritis. Study summary: There were some V beta antibody-stained T-cell populations flow-sorted at nearly 100% purity, and these included V beta1+ cells sequenced for TCRB. Findings and limits, study-wide: Patients with rheumatoid arthritis did not differ significantly from age-matched healthy controls in CD8+ T-cell clonality.

Germline V gene data show CDR1 as MNHEY and CDR2 as SMNVEV (reference sequence). CDR3 size: 16 residues. V dropped 4 bases and J dropped 5; count of bases not matched to a gene: 8. Isolation of CD4+ and CD8+ cells used positive magnetic bead selection, with purity checked by flow cytometry. The assay was immunoSEQ multiplex PCR, and TCRdb's table has in-frame clones only and misses some. The table records some 7,000 clones, 74% of them present only once. The chain uses TRBV27 and TRBJ1-2; 12 nucleotides match TRBD1. This clonotype was obtained from an adult with rheumatoid arthritis. Material for sequencing was CD8+ T cells sorted from blood. CDR3 coding DNA: TGTGCCAGCAGTTCGGGACAGGGGGCGCAAGAGTATGGCTACACCTTC. This sequence encodes CASSSGQGAQEYGYTF.